This T cell receptor (beta chain) was captured by sequencing in a study of T cells in Graves' hyperthyroidism and ophthalmopathy (dated by TCRdb to the late 2010s). Regarding the study in general: Peripheral blood samples were taken at initial diagnosis, before any treatment was given. A discovery cohort of approximately 97 patients, 43 with Graves' ophthalmopathy and 57 with stable Graves' hyperthyroidism, was used to find distinguishing TCR V-J signatures. Prospective prediction of ophthalmopathy was tested in an independent validation cohort consisting of under 20 hyperthyroidism patients and 15 to 17 patients who later progressed to ophthalmopathy. The 80 to 100 discovery patients were randomly divided into training and test sets at a 7:3 ratio. The study also compared thyroid tissue and blood T-cell repertoires from five or six Graves' hyperthyroidism patients. After blood sampling, hyperthyroidism patients were treated with methimazole at a starting dose of 30 mg daily, and ophthalmopathy patients were treated with high-dose intravenous methylprednisolone. According to the paper, TCR Vbeta CDR3 sequencing was carried out on some 130 peripheral blood samples, which came from 40 to 45 ophthalmopathy, approximately 78 hyperthyroidism and roughly 17 progressor patients. Study-wide findings and limitations: Most expanded thyroid clonotypes (frequency above 0.001) were also detected in blood, a finding suggesting that blood repertoires may reflect thyroid immune responses. During validation, the model predicted progression to ophthalmopathy a median of around 6 months ahead of onset, with 60% to 71% sensitivity and 72% to 80% specificity. Sample size was not statistically predetermined, and blinding of investigators to group allocation was not performed. A 13 V-J signature model separated ophthalmopathy from stable hyperthyroidism, with about 90% sensitivity and 81% to 83% specificity in cross-validation and 80%/75% in testing.

The TCR beta CDR3 regions were amplified from RNA transcripts. The TCR CDR3 was subjected to a first round of RT-PCR using the HTBI primer set and the Qiagen OneStep RT-PCR kit. The libraries were constructed in a second round of multiplex PCR and then size-selected and purified. Sequencing of the libraries was done on an Illumina HiSeq2000 using paired-end 100 bp reads. In the original analysis: SOAPnuke was used to process the raw data, throwing out any read that contained adapters or uncalled bases, had a mean Phred below 15, or lacked an exact constant-primer or identifier match. High-quality paired reads were merged with COPE v1.2.5, and unique nucleotide sequences were defined as clonotypes. MiTCR v1.1 was used to align the clonotypes against IMGT TRBV, TRBD and TRBJ reference segments. The analysis was restricted to V-J combinations with a frequency above 0.0001, which together covered around 99% of the repertoires. The TCS score was defined as F50 (clonal expansion) divided by E x V (chaos), with BLOSUM62-based TCRdist calculated between CDR3 peptides within each V-J. Welch's t-statistics and random forest reduced roughly 540 V-J features to 13, which were used in a naive Bayes classifier (R e1071). Using fastp at Q25 and MiXCR, TCRdb reprocessed the public reads and kept productive beta chains. CDR3 protein duplicates are merged, each entry listing the most common genes and DNA. The V and J calls, along with clone size, are taken from TCRdb and not from the paper's own processing. This sample holds around 400,000 distinct CDR3 sequences; approximately 16% were observed only once. In total, the top ten clones hold roughly a fifth of the sample.

V lost 4 bases and J lost 4 bases, and the count of bases not matched to a germline gene is 4. Including the terminal cysteine and phenylalanine, the CDR3 comprises 13 residues. Left in the record is the CDR3 DNA by itself, 39 bases read in frame from the first base. For CDR1 and CDR2, the germline V gene lists SGHAT and FQNNGV. Ophthalmopathy patients had moderately to severely active disease, with a Clinical Activity Score of 3 or more, a NOSPECS grade of 4 or more, and a disease duration of less than 3 months. Patients with uncontrolled infections, other autoimmune diseases, pregnancy or lactation were excluded. Diagnoses were based on clinical symptoms, serum thyroxine and TRAb, thyroid ultrasound and orbital computed tomography. PBMCs were separated from 7.5 to 10 ml of fresh peripheral blood using Ficoll-Paque density gradient centrifugation. Total RNA was extracted using Trizol reagent, and RNA quality was assessed on an Agilent 2100 Bioanalyzer.

This clonotype was picked up many times. This receptor's antigen is unknown. No quality values exist for individual bases; no much larger clone is one base distant. This TCR derives from a woman between 55 and 75 years old with Graves' ophthalmopathy. The chain uses TRBV11-2 and TRBJ2-7; the central 7 bases match TRBD1. The sequencing sample was made of blood. The DNA sequence is given as TGTGCCAGCAGCTCCCGACAGGGATACGAGCAGTACTTC. The resulting protein is CASSSRQGYEQYF. When the CDR3 is completed using the reference TRBV11-2 and TRBJ2-7 genes on either side, the full variable domain is EAGVAQSPRYKIIEKRQSVAFWCNPISGHATLYWYQQILGQGPKLLIQFQNNGVVDDSQLPKDRFSAERLKGVDSTLKIQPAKLEDSAVYLCASSSRQGYEQYFGPGTRLTVT.